Listed below are T cell receptor beta chains from one sample, sequenced in a study of T cells in Graves' hyperthyroidism and ophthalmopathy. MiXCR, run by TCRdb on the multiplex PCR reads, gives a single entry per CDR3 protein. The sample lists 190,000 or so distinct CDR3 sequences, about 18% seen once, with around 47% in the top ten. The sample consisted of blood. The receptors come from a man aged 35 to 55 with Graves' hyperthyroidism. The CDR3 runs from the conserved cysteine through the conserved F or W. The order of the fields is J gene, V gene, D gene, clone size, CDR3 DNA, CDR3 protein. A D gene is named only where the DNA matches it firmly. The size field is filled for only some rows; it gives once, few, many or a size class.

J gene: TRBJ1-4
V gene: TRBV7-9
D gene: TRBD1
clone size: many
CDR3 DNA: TGTGCCAGCAGCTTAGAATGGACAGGGGGTGGCGAAAAACTGTTTTTT
CDR3 protein: CASSLEWTGGGEKLFF

J gene: TRBJ1-4
V gene: TRBV20-1
D gene: -
clone size: many
CDR3 DNA: TGCAGTGCTAGAGATCTGCGGACGGATGAAAAACTGTTTTTT
CDR3 protein: CSARDLRTDEKLFF

J gene: TRBJ1-5
V gene: TRBV2
D gene: -
clone size: many
CDR3 DNA: TGTGCCAGCAGGACAGACCGTTATAGCAATCAGCCCCAGCATTTT
CDR3 protein: CASRTDRYSNQPQHF

J gene: TRBJ2-1
V gene: TRBV10-1
D gene: -
clone size: many
CDR3 DNA: TGCGCCAGCAGTAGGGCACCTTCCTACAATGAGCAGTTCTTC
CDR3 protein: CASSRAPSYNEQFF

J gene: TRBJ2-1
V gene: TRBV3-1
D gene: -
clone size: many
CDR3 DNA: TGTGCCAGCAGCCAAGATAGGAAGCAGTTCTTC
CDR3 protein: CASSQDRKQFF

J gene: TRBJ1-2
V gene: TRBV18
D gene: -
clone size: many
CDR3 DNA: TGTGCCAGCTCCCCGGTCGACCGTAACTATGGCTACACCTTC
CDR3 protein: CASSPVDRNYGYTF

J gene: TRBJ2-7
V gene: TRBV28
D gene: -
clone size: many
CDR3 DNA: TGTGCCAGCAGCTCCCGGACATTCAGCTCCTACGAGCAGTACTTC
CDR3 protein: CASSSRTFSSYEQYF

J gene: TRBJ2-7
V gene: TRBV7-9
D gene: -
clone size: few
CDR3 DNA: TGTGCCAGCAGCGAACCCCGTTGGACGCCGGTTAGGAACGAGCAGTACTTC
CDR3 protein: CASSEPRWTPVRNEQYF

J gene: TRBJ2-7
V gene: TRBV28
D gene: TRBD1
clone size: many
CDR3 DNA: TGTGCCAGCAGTTCCCCGGGACAGCGCTCCTACGAGCAGTACTTC
CDR3 protein: CASSSPGQRSYEQYF

J gene: TRBJ2-5
V gene: TRBV28
D gene: -
clone size: -
CDR3 DNA: TGTGCCAGCAGGGGGGGGGCGGCGATTGAAGAGACCCAGTACTTC
CDR3 protein: CASRGGAAIEETQYF

J gene: TRBJ1-5
V gene: TRBV20-1
D gene: -
clone size: many
CDR3 DNA: TGCAGTGCTAGAAGAACGGACAGAAATCAGCCCCAGCATTTT
CDR3 protein: CSARRTDRNQPQHF

J gene: TRBJ2-7
V gene: TRBV11-2
D gene: -
clone size: many
CDR3 DNA: TGTGCCAGCAGTTCAGGGGCCGCTAACGAGCAGTACTTC
CDR3 protein: CASSSGAANEQYF

J gene: TRBJ2-3
V gene: TRBV6-1
D gene: -
clone size: many
CDR3 DNA: TGTGCCAGCAGCGCACCACGGGACGGAAGCACAGATACGCAGTATTTT
CDR3 protein: CASSAPRDGSTDTQYF

J gene: TRBJ2-7
V gene: TRBV12-3/TRBV12-4
D gene: TRBD1
clone size: many
CDR3 DNA: TGTGCCAGCAGGGGGACAGAGACCTACGAGCAGTACTTC
CDR3 protein: CASRGTETYEQYF

J gene: TRBJ2-1
V gene: TRBV11-2
D gene: -
clone size: many
CDR3 DNA: TGTGCCAGCAGCTTAATGCGTCTGAGCTCCTACAATGAGCAGTTCTTC
CDR3 protein: CASSLMRLSSYNEQFF

J gene: TRBJ2-7
V gene: TRBV2
D gene: -
clone size: many
CDR3 DNA: TGTGCCAGCAGTGACGGGGTAGGAGACTCGTACGAGCAGTACTTC
CDR3 protein: CASSDGVGDSYEQYF

J gene: TRBJ1-1
V gene: TRBV19
D gene: TRBD1
clone size: many
CDR3 DNA: TGTGCCAGTAGCGACACAGGGGGAATAAGGAACACTGAAGCTTTCTTT
CDR3 protein: CASSDTGGIRNTEAFF

J gene: TRBJ2-1
V gene: TRBV19
D gene: TRBD2
clone size: -
CDR3 DNA: TGTGCCAGTAGGGATATAGCGGGGGCGGGTGAGCAGTTCTTC
CDR3 protein: CASRDIAGAGEQFF

J gene: TRBJ2-7
V gene: TRBV28
D gene: -
clone size: many
CDR3 DNA: TGTGCCAGCAGCTACAGGGTGCACGAGCAGTACTTC
CDR3 protein: CASSYRVHEQYF

J gene: TRBJ1-5
V gene: TRBV6-2/TRBV6-3
D gene: -
clone size: many
CDR3 DNA: TGTGCCAGCAGTCGGAGGGGGTATAGCAATCAGCCCCAGCATTTT
CDR3 protein: CASSRRGYSNQPQHF

J gene: TRBJ1-2
V gene: TRBV3-1
D gene: -
clone size: many
CDR3 DNA: TGTGCCAGCAGCCGCCCCGGACAGTCAAACTATGGCTACACCTTC
CDR3 protein: CASSRPGQSNYGYTF

J gene: TRBJ1-2
V gene: TRBV5-1
D gene: -
clone size: many
CDR3 DNA: TGCGCCAGCAGCTTGGGGACCCGGGATGGCTACACCTTC
CDR3 protein: CASSLGTRDGYTF

J gene: TRBJ2-7
V gene: TRBV27
D gene: -
clone size: many
CDR3 DNA: TGTGCCAGCAGTTTCCAGGGGCAAGCCTACGAGCAGTACTTC
CDR3 protein: CASSFQGQAYEQYF

J gene: TRBJ1-2
V gene: TRBV29-1
D gene: -
clone size: few
CDR3 DNA: TGCAGCGTTCGGACGGTAGCTAACTATGGCTACACCTTC
CDR3 protein: CSVRTVANYGYTF

J gene: TRBJ2-2
V gene: TRBV27
D gene: -
clone size: many
CDR3 DNA: TGTGCCAGCAGTTTATTCCGGTCGAACACCGGGGAGCTGTTTTTT
CDR3 protein: CASSLFRSNTGELFF

J gene: TRBJ1-1
V gene: TRBV6-1
D gene: -
clone size: -
CDR3 DNA: TGTGCCAGCGGAAAGAGCCTACAACGTTACAACACTGAAGCTTTCTTT
CDR3 protein: CASGKSLQRYNTEAFF

J gene: TRBJ2-1
V gene: TRBV6-5
D gene: -
clone size: many
CDR3 DNA: TGTGCCAGCAGTTACTCGCCGGGGGGCCGCTACAATGAGCAGTTCTTC
CDR3 protein: CASSYSPGGRYNEQFF

J gene: TRBJ2-2
V gene: TRBV11-2
D gene: TRBD1
clone size: -
CDR3 DNA: TGTGCCAGCAGCCCCCCCCGACAGGGGGGCACCGGGGAGCTGTTTTTT
CDR3 protein: CASSPPRQGGTGELFF

J gene: TRBJ2-5
V gene: TRBV6-2/TRBV6-3
D gene: TRBD2
clone size: many
CDR3 DNA: TGTGCCAGCAGTAACCCACATAGCGGGGGGGAAGAGACCCAGTACTTC
CDR3 protein: CASSNPHSGGEETQYF

J gene: TRBJ2-7
V gene: TRBV7-9
D gene: TRBD2
clone size: many
CDR3 DNA: TGTGCCAGCAGCACCGGGGGGGCGGGGGCTTACTACGAGCAGTACTTC
CDR3 protein: CASSTGGAGAYYEQYF

J gene: TRBJ2-7
V gene: TRBV7-3
D gene: TRBD2
clone size: few
CDR3 DNA: TGTGCCAGCAGCCGACTAGCGGGGGGGCCGGACGAGCAGTACTTC
CDR3 protein: CASSRLAGGPDEQYF

J gene: TRBJ2-3
V gene: TRBV2
D gene: TRBD1
clone size: many
CDR3 DNA: TGTGCCAGCAGTCCGGGACAGGCGACAGATACGCAGTATTTT
CDR3 protein: CASSPGQATDTQYF

J gene: TRBJ2-5
V gene: TRBV6-2/TRBV6-3
D gene: -
clone size: many
CDR3 DNA: TGTGCCAGCAGTGTCGGGAGCCTCCAAGAGACCCAGTACTTC
CDR3 protein: CASSVGSLQETQYF

J gene: TRBJ2-7
V gene: TRBV6-2/TRBV6-3
D gene: TRBD2
clone size: many
CDR3 DNA: TGTGCCAGCAGCAGCCCCGGGGGGAAGGCCTACGAGCAGTACTTC
CDR3 protein: CASSSPGGKAYEQYF